The clone carrying this TCR beta chain was observed at least ten times. Its target is not known. The data were taken from a study of T cells in Graves' hyperthyroidism and ophthalmopathy. Overall study context: Peripheral blood specimens were obtained at initial diagnosis, prior to any treatment.

The V gene lost 6 bases and the J gene lost 7 bases, with 22 bases spanning the gap. The CDR3 is made up of 14 amino acids. The germline V gene has CDR1 SQVTM and CDR2 ANQGSEA. TCR beta CDR3 regions were amplified from RNA transcripts. With the HTBI primer set, the TCR CDR3 went through a first round of RT-PCR. MiXCR, run by TCRdb on the multiplex PCR reads, gives a single entry per CDR3 protein. Seen here are around 700,000 distinct CDR3 sequences, about 35% observed once, and the top ten hold less than 35%. The study's findings and limits: Most clonotypes expanded in the thyroid (above 0.001) were also present in blood. Before onset, by a median of around six months, the model predicted ophthalmopathy.

The diagnostic basis comprised clinical symptoms, serum thyroxine and TRAb, thyroid ultrasound and orbital computed tomography. The specimen sequenced was blood. V and J are TRBV29-1 and TRBJ2-7; TRBD1 is a possible D gene (5 bases). The TCR was taken from a woman aged 35 to 49 with Graves' hyperthyroidism. The CDR3 region is CSVARQSSVGEQYF. In DNA, the CDR3 is TGCAGCGTGGCACGACAGTCCTCCGTGGGGGAGCAGTACTTC.